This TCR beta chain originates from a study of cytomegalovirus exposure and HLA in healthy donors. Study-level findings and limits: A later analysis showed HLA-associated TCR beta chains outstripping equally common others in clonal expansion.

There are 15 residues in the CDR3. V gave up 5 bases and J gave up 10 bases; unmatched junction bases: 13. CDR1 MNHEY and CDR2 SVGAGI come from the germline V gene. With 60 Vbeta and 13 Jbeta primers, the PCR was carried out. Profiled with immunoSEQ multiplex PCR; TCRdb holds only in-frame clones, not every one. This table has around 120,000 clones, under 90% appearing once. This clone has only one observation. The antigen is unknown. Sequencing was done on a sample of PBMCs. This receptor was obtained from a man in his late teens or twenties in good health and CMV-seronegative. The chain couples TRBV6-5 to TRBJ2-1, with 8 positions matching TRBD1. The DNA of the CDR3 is TGTGCCAGCAGTAGACCGGGACAGGCCCTCGGAGAGCAGTTCTTC. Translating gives CASSRPGQALGEQFF.